Listed here are 12 T cell receptor beta chains from one sample, sequenced in a study of T cell responses to AZD1222 COVID-19 vaccine. Using immunoSEQ multiplex PCR, the repertoire was profiled, and TCRdb retains in-frame clones only, with some absent. This sample has some 83,000 clones, with approximately 89% found just once. The starting material was peripheral blood, obtained 28 days after the second AZD1222 dose. The receptor set was obtained from an adult who received the AZD1222 COVID-19 vaccine.

In DNA form, the CDR3 reads TGTGCCACCAGCCTACACCCCGGGGGGGGCGGTCAGCCCCAGCATTTT. Translating gives CATSLHPGGGGQPQHF. The J gene is TRBJ1-5, the V gene TRBV15; D perhaps matches TRBD1 (6 bases). Germline CDR1 is LNHNV and CDR2 is YYDKDF (reference sequence). The length of the CDR3 is 16 residues. With 5 bases removed from V and 6 bases from J, the gap between germline ends came to 20 bases.

The gene calls are TRBV2 and TRBJ2-7, with D tentatively TRBD1 (5 bases). This CDR3 contains 16 residues. The V end lost 4 bases, the J end lost 7 bases, and 23 bases lay between the germline ends. Germline lookup yields CDR1 SNHLY and CDR2 FYNNEI. CDR3 residues: CASSVGFGQGHAEQYF. The CDR3 DNA sequence: TGTGCCAGCAGTGTCGGTTTTGGGCAGGGCCACGCAGAGCAGTACTTC. Full variable domain (outside the CDR3, taken from reference TRBV2 and TRBJ2-7): EPEVTQTPSHQVTQMGQEVILRCVPISNHLYFYWYRQILGQKVEFLVSFYNNEISEKSEIFDDQFSVERPDGSNFTLKIRSTKLEDSAMYFCASSVGFGQGHAEQYFGPGTRLTVT.

V is TRBV27 and J is TRBJ1-2; 10 bases fit TRBD1. With 5 bases clipped from V and 4 bases from J, the junction kept 13 bases outside the gene matches. CDR1 and CDR2 from the germline V gene are MNHEY and SMNVEV (reference sequence). The CDR3 covers 17 residues. The CDR3 reads CASSPWAGQGIPYGYTF. CDR3 in DNA: TGTGCCAGCAGTCCCTGGGCGGGACAGGGGATCCCCTATGGCTACACCTTC.

The rearrangement joins TRBV27 to TRBJ1-1; 7 bases map to TRBD1. Germline CDR1 MNHEY, CDR2 SMNVEV (reference sequence). Trimming at V came to 1 base and at J to 4 bases, leaving 3 bases not matched to a gene. The CDR3 spans 14 residues. The CDR3 here is CASSLWAGGTEAFF. The CDR3 region has the DNA TGTGCCAGCAGTTTATGGGCAGGGGGCACTGAAGCTTTCTTT.

The chain has TRBV7-2 and TRBJ1-2, with 8 bases aligning to TRBD1. Germline V gene lookup returns CDR1 SGHTA and CDR2 FQGNSA. Trimming cost V 5 bases and J 8 bases; bases outside gene matches: 10. The CDR3 sequence is 14 residues long. This CDR3 reads CASSLQPGQGGYTF. The CDR3 DNA follows: TGTGCCAGCAGCCTACAACCCGGACAGGGCGGCTACACCTTC. Full variable domain (missing parts from reference TRBV7-2 and TRBJ1-2): GAGVSQSPSNKVTEKGKDVELRCDPISGHTALYWYRQSLGQGLEFLIYFQGNSAPDKSGLPSDRFSAERTGGSVSTLTIQRTQQEDSAVYLCASSLQPGQGGYTFGSGTRLTVV.

This chain uses TRBV15 with TRBJ2-2, with 10 positions matching TRBD1. CDR1 LNHNV and CDR2 YYDKDF come from the germline V gene (reference sequence). This CDR3 contains 17 residues. With 0 bases clipped from V and 1 base from J, the junction kept 2 bases outside the gene matches. CDR3 coding DNA: TGTGCCACCAGCAGAGATCGGACAGGGGGGAACACCGGGGAGCTGTTTTTT. Translation: CATSRDRTGGNTGELFF.

The V and J genes are TRBV4-1 and TRBJ2-6; 11 bases agree with TRBD2. The germline CDR1 and CDR2 sequences are MGHRA and YSYEKL. The CDR3 contains 19 residues. The V and J ends lost 3 bases and 0 bases, in that order; junction bases with no gene match: 7. DNA for the CDR3: TGCGCCAGCAGCCAGATGGGACTAGCGGTGTTCTCTGGGGCCAACGTCCTGACTTTC. Translation gives CASSQMGLAVFSGANVLTF.

The CDR3 sequence is CASKGPNQPQHF. As DNA, the CDR3 is TGTGCCAGCAAAGGACCCAATCAGCCCCAGCATTTT. V usage is TRBV6-6 and J usage is TRBJ1-5, with no clear D. V lost 7 bases and J 3 bases, leaving 7 bases between the germline ends. Germline V gene lookup returns CDR1 MNHNY and CDR2 SVGAGI (reference sequence). The CDR3 loop spans 12 amino acids.

The CDR3 protein is CASSEGDGRGAFF. CDR3 DNA: TGTGCCAGCAGTGAAGGCGATGGCAGGGGGGCTTTCTTT. The chain has TRBV6-1 and TRBJ1-1, with TRBD1 matching over 7 bases. The CDR3 contains 13 residues. V was pared by 1 base and J by 11 bases, with 7 bases of the junction left unmatched. The germline gives CDR1 MNHNS, CDR2 SASEGT.

DNA of the CDR3: TGCGCCAGCAGCCAGACTACGGCAGATACGCAGTATTTT. It specifies CASSQTTADTQYF. The V call is TRBV4-1, the J call TRBJ2-3; TRBD2 is a possible D gene (5 bases). This CDR3 is 13 amino acids long. Germline V gene data show CDR1 as MGHRA and CDR2 as YSYEKL. V was cut by 3 bases and J by 4 bases, with 8 bases left in between.

The chain couples TRBV7-9 to TRBJ1-1, with a weak D call TRBD1 (5 bases). Germline V gene sequence: CDR1 SEHNR, CDR2 FQNEAQ (reference sequence). V lost 1 base, J lost 1 base, and 10 bases lay in between. The length of the CDR3 is 15 residues. CDR3 in amino acids: CASSLGGTGNTEAFF. The CDR3 nucleotides are TGTGCCAGCAGCTTAGGGGGGACGGGGAACACTGAAGCTTTCTTT.

This chain connects TRBV10-1 to TRBJ1-1, with D unresolved. The ends were cut back, 0 bases at V and 0 bases at J, with 5 bases in the middle. CDR1 and CDR2 from the germline V gene are WNHNN and SYGVQD (reference sequence). CDR3 size: 14 residues. CDR3 amino acids: CASSESTMNTEAFF. The CDR3 DNA reads TGCGCCAGCAGTGAGTCGACAATGAACACTGAAGCTTTCTTT.